The clone carrying this TCR beta chain was seen a single time. Antigen specificity is unknown. The data stem from a study of OX40 agonist ivuxolimab in advanced cancers. V gave up 4 bases and J gave up 4 bases; unmatched junction bases: 7. Germline lookup yields CDR1 SGHRS and CDR2 YFSETQ. The CDR3 loop spans 15 amino acids. Study outcomes and limitations: CD8+ T cells showed, on average, more clonal expansion than CD4+ cells.

The method was immunoSEQ multiplex PCR; TCRdb's version includes in-frame clones alone and lacks a portion of them. There are 65,000 to 85,000 clones in the sample; roughly 88% occur only once, and approximately 0.5% lies in the top ten. The chain carries TRBV5-1 and TRBJ2-2; TRBD1 agrees at 7 bases. The material was CD4+ or CD8+ T cells sorted from blood, obtained in a trial of the OX40 agonist ivuxolimab. This clonotype originated in an adult with an advanced solid tumor such as melanoma, head and neck, liver or kidney cancer. CDR3 sequence: CASSVGTESTGELFF. The CDR3 nucleotides are TGCGCCAGCAGCGTCGGGACAGAGAGCACCGGGGAGCTGTTTTTT.